This T cell receptor beta chain is from a study of T cell repertoires in cytomegalovirus infection. As for the study in general: In public TCR beta signatures, there were indications of both CMV infection and matching HLA type.

TCRdb redid the calling of the reads with MiXCR, one entry per CDR3 protein. The table lists roughly 990,000 distinct CDR3 sequences, around 29% of them singletons. Comments on this clonotype: Its specificity is not known.

The germline gives CDR1 MDHEN, CDR2 SYDVKM. This CDR3 comprises 14 residues. The germline V and J ends were trimmed by 4 bases and 0 bases, with 9 bases remaining between them. This specimen was cultured CD8+ T cells from PBMCs, taken from culture after CMV antigen stimulation. The V gene is TRBV28, the J gene TRBJ1-2, with D hard to call. The TCR originated in a human donor in good health (CMV status not recorded). Some clones in this sample may be carry-over from other donors' samples. CDR3 protein: CASSSHSSNYGYTF. The DNA for the CDR3 is TGTGCCAGCAGTTCACATTCATCTAACTATGGCTACACCTTC.